Listed below are T cell receptor beta chains from one sample, sequenced in a study of blood T cell repertoires in COVID-19. The repertoire was sequenced with immunoSEQ multiplex PCR; TCRdb's copy has only in-frame clones and lacks some. The data show approximately 80,000 clones, with 65% to 85% seen just once and about 16% held by the top ten. The sample was peripheral blood. The receptors originated from a man between 65 and 85 years old with active or convalescent COVID-19. Each CDR3 is given without its conserved first and last residue. The size field is filled for only some rows; it gives once, few, many or a size class.

j_call: TRBJ2-5; clone_size: once; v_call: TRBV6-5; cdr3_aa: ASSYRDNQETQY
j_call: TRBJ2-7; clone_size: .; v_call: TRBV5-6; cdr3_aa: ASSFGTGGLGEQY
j_call: TRBJ2-2; clone_size: .; v_call: TRBV2; cdr3_aa: ASSGLATNTGELF
j_call: TRBJ1-5; clone_size: .; v_call: TRBV7-2; cdr3_aa: ASSLARSGGGHQPQH
j_call: TRBJ1-6; clone_size: .; v_call: TRBV12-3/TRBV12-4; cdr3_aa: ASRYSNSPLH
j_call: TRBJ2-7; clone_size: .; v_call: TRBV11-3; cdr3_aa: ASSLDRVGYEQY
j_call: TRBJ2-6; clone_size: .; v_call: TRBV4-1; cdr3_aa: ASSHLLGQGSGANVLT
j_call: TRBJ1-2; clone_size: .; v_call: TRBV19; cdr3_aa: ASSMRGHDGYT
j_call: TRBJ2-5; clone_size: .; v_call: TRBV6-4; cdr3_aa: ASSFKRGGENQETQY
j_call: TRBJ2-7; clone_size: .; v_call: TRBV5-1; cdr3_aa: ASSLGDISYEQY
j_call: TRBJ2-1; clone_size: .; v_call: TRBV6-2/TRBV6-3; cdr3_aa: ASSPSTSGGASYNEQF
j_call: TRBJ2-7; clone_size: .; v_call: TRBV30; cdr3_aa: AWSVQYEQY
j_call: TRBJ1-5; clone_size: .; v_call: TRBV10-3; cdr3_aa: AISEGDRNNQPQH
j_call: TRBJ1-3; clone_size: .; v_call: TRBV5-1; cdr3_aa: ASSSGTGGNTIY
j_call: TRBJ1-4; clone_size: .; v_call: TRBV9; cdr3_aa: ASSVGWSGSEKLF
j_call: TRBJ1-2; clone_size: .; v_call: TRBV19; cdr3_aa: ASSEFREGYGYT
j_call: TRBJ1-5; clone_size: .; v_call: TRBV27; cdr3_aa: ASSFEGYSNQPQH
j_call: TRBJ2-7; clone_size: .; v_call: TRBV6-5; cdr3_aa: ASRSQGLEQY
j_call: TRBJ2-2; clone_size: .; v_call: TRBV10-3; cdr3_aa: AISDSNTGELF
j_call: TRBJ1-2; clone_size: .; v_call: TRBV6-5; cdr3_aa: ASSSTPNYGYT
j_call: TRBJ1-3; clone_size: .; v_call: TRBV6-5; cdr3_aa: ASIADRVAGNTIY
j_call: TRBJ2-3; clone_size: .; v_call: TRBV10-2; cdr3_aa: ASSFQGADTQY
j_call: TRBJ1-4; clone_size: few; v_call: TRBV19; cdr3_aa: ASRATGRGEKLF
j_call: TRBJ2-3; clone_size: .; v_call: TRBV10-3; cdr3_aa: AISDSRDKDTQY
j_call: TRBJ2-4; clone_size: few; v_call: TRBV7-3; cdr3_aa: ASSLGPGGNIQY